These T cell receptor beta chains were read from a single sample in a study of shared clonotypes between healthy human individuals. Libraries were prepared by immunoSEQ multiplex PCR; TCRdb keeps only in-frame clonotypes and omits some of them. This table has about 2 million clones, 85% to 95% appearing once. The specimen sequenced was naive CD4+ T cells sorted from blood. The receptors here all came from a man between 18 and 29 years old in good health. Both conserved end residues are part of each CDR3. A D gene is named only where the DNA matches it firmly. Rows may omit the clone size; those that give it use once, few, many or a size class.

V gene	J gene	D gene	clone size	CDR3 protein	CDR3 DNA
TRBV5-1	TRBJ2-5	NA	NA	CASSIGHLQETQYF	TGCGCCAGCAGCATTGGACATTTACAAGAGACCCAGTACTTC
TRBV28	TRBJ2-3	NA	NA	CASRTGGPEDTQYF	TGTGCCAGCCGCACGGGGGGCCCCGAAGATACGCAGTATTTT
TRBV13	TRBJ2-7	NA	once	CASSLDTGSYEQYF	TGTGCCAGCAGCTTAGACACAGGGTCTTACGAGCAGTACTTC
TRBV2	TRBJ1-5	NA	NA	CASGRNRANQPQHF	TGTGCCAGCGGGAGGAACAGGGCAAATCAGCCCCAGCATTTT
TRBV5-1	TRBJ2-5	NA	NA	CASSLVGFGKETQYF	TGCGCCAGCAGCTTGGTAGGGTTCGGAAAAGAGACCCAGTACTTC
TRBV6-5	TRBJ1-5	TRBD1	NA	CASRPTGAPNQPQHF	TGTGCCAGCAGACCGACAGGGGCCCCCAATCAGCCCCAGCATTTT
TRBV10-3	TRBJ1-1	NA	NA	CAIRGAVNTEAFF	TGTGCCATCAGGGGGGCGGTAAACACTGAAGCTTTCTTT
TRBV30	TRBJ1-4	TRBD1	once	CAWSVGTAEKLFF	TGTGCCTGGAGTGTTGGGACAGCTGAAAAACTGTTTTTT
TRBV10-3	TRBJ1-4	NA	NA	CATRDGPNEKLFF	TGTGCCACCCGGGACGGCCCTAATGAAAAACTGTTTTTT
TRBV5-6	TRBJ1-1	NA	NA	CASSFYGTLREAFF	TGTGCCAGCAGCTTTTATGGGACCCTCCGGGAAGCTTTCTTT
TRBV9	TRBJ2-3	TRBD2	NA	CASSAAGTSPYTQYF	TGTGCCAGCAGCGCTGCCGGGACTAGTCCTTATACGCAGTATTTT
TRBV11-1	TRBJ1-3	NA	NA	CASSRELSSGNTIYF	TGTGCCAGCAGCCGCGAACTTAGCTCTGGAAACACCATATATTTT
TRBV5-1	TRBJ2-7	NA	NA	CASSNGDSYEQYF	TGCGCCAGCAGCAACGGGGATTCGTACGAGCAGTACTTC
TRBV7-9	TRBJ2-1	NA	NA	CASSLGGGNEQFF	TGTGCCAGCAGTCTTGGAGGGGGTAATGAGCAGTTCTTC
TRBV6-5	TRBJ1-2	NA	NA	CASTYGQDPNYGYTF	TGTGCCAGCACCTACGGGCAGGATCCTAACTATGGCTACACCTTC
TRBV10-3	TRBJ2-1	NA	NA	CAISEWDGGNEQFF	TGTGCCATCAGTGAGTGGGACGGAGGCAATGAGCAGTTCTTC
TRBV29-1	TRBJ2-1	NA	NA	CSVGVTSHEQFF	TGCAGCGTGGGAGTGACTAGTCATGAGCAGTTCTTC
TRBV5-1	TRBJ2-2	NA	once	CASDSGTHTGELFF	TGCGCCAGTGATTCCGGGACACACACCGGGGAGCTGTTTTTT
TRBV18	TRBJ2-7	TRBD1	NA	CASSPGQGAYEQYF	TGTGCCAGCTCACCAGGGCAGGGGGCCTACGAGCAGTACTTC
TRBV2	TRBJ2-5	NA	NA	CASRTVQETQYF	TGTGCCAGCAGGACAGTACAAGAGACCCAGTACTTC
TRBV29-1	TRBJ2-7	TRBD2	NA	CSVESGLAGAYEQYF	TGCAGCGTTGAATCGGGACTAGCGGGAGCCTACGAGCAGTACTTC
TRBV6-1	TRBJ1-1	TRBD1	NA	CASSESGGQGSNTEAFF	TGTGCCAGCAGTGAATCAGGGGGACAGGGATCGAACACTGAAGCTTTCTTT
TRBV11-2	TRBJ1-6	NA	NA	CASSFIGVGSPLHF	TGTGCCAGCAGCTTCATCGGGGTCGGTTCACCCCTCCACTTT